A selection of T cell receptor beta chains follows, all from one sample in a study of long-term antiretroviral therapy in people with HIV. Method: immunoSEQ multiplex PCR; TCRdb's copy keeps in-frame clones and lacks some. The table has roughly 7,400 clones, around 73% seen once. Sample: unsorted PBMCs, taken 0.2 years after starting antiretroviral therapy. These receptors were collected from a man aged 35 to 55 with HIV. Both conserved end residues are part of each CDR3. D genes are given only for firm matches. Not every row has a clone size; where given, it reads once, few, many or a size class.

D	V	size	length	J	CDR3	DNA
TRBD2	TRBV6-6	large	15	TRBJ2-7	CASSLGTSGDYEQYF	TGTGCCAGCAGTTTAGGGACTAGCGGGGACTACGAGCAGTACTTC
TRBD1	TRBV30	once	14	TRBJ1-1	CAWDTGVLVTEAFF	TGTGCCTGGGACACAGGGGTTCTAGTCACTGAAGCTTTCTTT
TRBD1	TRBV27	NA	15	TRBJ2-7	CASSFEQGGRGEQYF	TGTGCCAGCAGTTTCGAACAGGGGGGTAGAGGCGAGCAGTACTTC
NA	TRBV7-9	NA	16	TRBJ2-3	CASSLLLGGYTDTQYF	TGTGCCAGCAGCTTACTTTTGGGGGGCTACACAGATACGCAGTATTTT
NA	TRBV15	medium-sized	14	TRBJ2-2	CATSRLLDTGELFF	TGTGCCACCAGCAGATTACTAGACACCGGGGAGCTGTTTTTT
NA	TRBV6-1	few	13	TRBJ1-3	CASSEVPGNTIYF	TGTGCCAGCAGTGAGGTGCCTGGAAACACCATATATTTT
NA	TRBV27	NA	16	TRBJ2-7	CASSLSRGTVFFEQYF	TGTGCCAGCAGTTTATCGAGGGGGACGGTTTTTTTCGAGCAGTACTTC
NA	TRBV21-1	NA	18	TRBJ2-3	CASSKAPAQGRGTDTQYF	TGTGCCAGCAGCAAAGCCCCAGCTCAGGGGAGAGGGACAGATACGCAGTATTTT
NA	TRBV29-1	medium-sized	13	TRBJ1-1	CSVSWGMNTEAFF	TGCAGCGTTTCTTGGGGTATGAACACTGAAGCTTTCTTT
TRBD1	TRBV30	NA	14	TRBJ2-7	CAWSVGQENNEQYF	TGTGCCTGGAGTGTAGGACAGGAGAACAACGAGCAGTACTTC
NA	TRBV5-1	NA	13	TRBJ2-7	CASSERASYEQYF	TGCGCCAGCAGCGAAAGGGCTTCCTACGAGCAGTACTTC
NA	TRBV29-1	few	14	TRBJ1-2	CSVDRQGPFYGYTF	TGCAGCGTTGACCGTCAGGGACCCTTCTATGGCTACACCTTC
NA	TRBV6-1	NA	16	TRBJ1-3	CASSEGGLISGNTIYF	TGTGCCAGCAGTGAAGGGGGACTCATCTCTGGAAACACCATATATTTT
NA	TRBV15	few	17	TRBJ1-2	CATSRKPRDPSFYGYTF	TGTGCCACCAGCAGAAAGCCCCGGGACCCTTCTTTCTATGGCTACACCTTC
NA	TRBV6-6	NA	12	TRBJ2-7	CASSTQDPGQYF	TGTGCCAGCAGTACTCAGGACCCCGGGCAGTACTTC